Listed here are 24 T cell receptor beta chains from one sample, sequenced in a study of T cell therapy after organ transplantation. The antigens for these receptors are not known. The data were produced by immunoSEQ multiplex PCR, yet TCRdb's version contains in-frame clones alone and is incomplete. The sample lists over 45,000 clones, 94% occurring once. This specimen was CD8+ T cells from blood, taken before autologous CMV-specific T cell therapy. The receptor set was obtained from a human patient who had received a solid organ transplant and had CMV disease.

This chain links TRBV6-1 with TRBJ2-7; D call uncertain. The CDR3 loop spans 14 amino acids. From germline, CDR1 is MNHNS and CDR2 SASEGT. Trimming shortened V by 3 bases and J by 2 bases, and 11 bases separated the two germline ends. CDR3 sequence (DNA): TGTGCCAGCAGTGACGCGAATAATGCCTACGAGCAGTACTTC. Protein product: CASSDANNAYEQYF.

The sample holds one count of this clone. The chain recombines TRBV5-1 with TRBJ2-7; TRBD1 might be the D (5 bases). The CDR3 has 12 amino acids. Trimming removed 7 bases from V and 5 bases from J, with 13 bases in between. Germline CDR1 SGHRS, CDR2 YFSETQ. CDR3 DNA: TGCGCCAGCGGAAGTCCAGGGAACGAGCAGTACTTC. As protein: CASGSPGNEQYF.

The gene calls are TRBV10-3 and TRBJ2-2; D might be TRBD2 (6 bases). Germline values: CDR1 ENHRY, CDR2 SYGVKD. CDR3 length: 16 residues. V lost 2 bases and J lost 1, with 11 bases in between. The CDR3: CAISEIAERNTGELFF. The CDR3 region has the DNA TGTGCCATCAGTGAGATAGCGGAGAGGAACACCGGGGAGCTGTTTTTT.

The J gene is TRBJ2-1, the V gene TRBV9, with D possibly TRBD1 on 6 matching bases. The V gene's germline CDR1 is SGDLS and CDR2 YYNGEE. This CDR3 has 14 residues. V was cut by 4 bases and J by 9 bases, with 17 bases left in between. The CDR3 region is CASSPGQGQVEQFF. The CDR3 bases are TGTGCCAGCAGCCCGGGGCAGGGGCAAGTTGAGCAGTTCTTC.

This clone was picked up one time. The gene calls are TRBV5-6 and TRBJ2-3; D is undetermined. The V gene's germline CDR1 is SGHDT and CDR2 YYEEEE. The V and J ends lost 0 bases and 5 bases respectively, with 4 bases between them. The CDR3 runs 12 residues. CDR3 sequence: CASSLDGDTQYF. For the CDR3, the DNA is TGTGCCAGCAGCTTGGACGGAGATACGCAGTATTTT. The whole variable domain, remainder taken from reference TRBV5-6 and TRBJ2-3, is DAGVTQSPTHLIKTRGQQVTLRCSPKSGHDTVSWYQQALGQGPQFIFQYYEEEERQRGNFPDRFSGHQFPNYSSELNVNALLLGDSALYLCASSLDGDTQYFGPGTRLTVL.

The J gene is TRBJ2-3, the V gene TRBV25-1; perhaps TRBD1 as D (6 bases). Looked up from germline, CDR1 is MGHDK and CDR2 is SYGVNS. V was pared by 3 bases and J by 1 base, with 14 bases between. There are 16 residues in the CDR3. CDR3 in amino acids: CASSDSPGVGTDTQYF. The CDR3, as DNA: TGTGCCAGCAGTGATTCCCCAGGGGTCGGCACAGATACGCAGTATTTT.

The chain couples TRBV13 to TRBJ2-1, with 7 bases matching TRBD2. Germline trimming cut 5 bases from V and 0 bases from J; bases unmatched to any gene: 7. This CDR3 has 16 amino acids. CDR1 PRHDT and CDR2 FYEKMQ come from the germline V gene (reference sequence). The CDR3 DNA is TGTGCCAGCAGCCCAACCCCTAGCGGCTCCTACAATGAGCAGTTCTTC. Protein product: CASSPTPSGSYNEQFF.

The chain links TRBV7-9 to TRBJ2-2; unclear D gene. V was cut by 11 bases and J by 1 base, with 20 bases left in between. CDR3 length: 16 amino acids. Germline lookup yields CDR1 SEHNR and CDR2 FQNEAQ (reference sequence). The CDR3 coding sequence is TGTGCCCTGACCCCCGCGGAGTTGCTGAACACCGGGGAGCTGTTTTTT. As protein: CALTPAELLNTGELFF.

J is TRBJ2-7 and V is TRBV27, with D possibly matching TRBD2 (5 bases). V lost 3 bases and J lost 5, with 14 bases in between. The CDR3 length is 14 residues. Germline V gene sequence: CDR1 MNHEY, CDR2 SMNVEV (reference sequence). The CDR3 region has the DNA TGTGCCAGCAGTTTTCGGAGGCAGGCGAACGAGCAGTACTTC. This encodes CASSFRRQANEQYF.

The V and J genes are TRBV30 and TRBJ1-2, with D unresolved. Trimming took 0 bases from V and 4 from J, leaving 9 bases between them. CDR3 length: 13 residues. CDR1 and CDR2 (germline): GTSNPN, SVGIG (reference sequence). The DNA for the CDR3 is TGTGCCTGGAGTGTGGGAGGCGTCTATGGCTACACCTTC. This translates into CAWSVGGVYGYTF.

CDR3 region: CASSPTGDNTGELFF. The CDR3 DNA follows: TGTGCCAGCAGTCCGACAGGAGACAACACCGGGGAGCTGTTTTTT. The rearrangement joins TRBV6-5 to TRBJ2-2; possibly TRBD1 for D (6 bases). CDR1 and CDR2 from the germline V gene are MNHEY and SVGAGI. CDR3 size: 15 residues. Trimming took 5 bases from V and 2 from J, leaving 12 bases between them.

The rearrangement joins TRBV27 to TRBJ1-1; no firm D call. The CDR3 covers 13 residues. Germline V gene data show CDR1 as MNHEY and CDR2 as SMNVEV (reference sequence). Deletions cut 3 bases from V and 1 base from J, with 6 bases between. The chain's CDR3 is CASSFVRNTEAFF. In nucleotides, the CDR3 is TGTGCCAGCAGTTTCGTCCGGAACACTGAAGCTTTCTTT.

The gene calls are TRBV5-1 and TRBJ1-1; D is perhaps TRBD1 (6 bases). Germline V gene sequence: CDR1 SGHRS, CDR2 YFSETQ. The V end was cut by 4 bases, the J end by 0 bases, with 16 bases between. The CDR3 runs to 16 residues. CDR3 region: CASSPYAQGMNTEAFF. CDR3 DNA: TGCGCCAGCAGCCCCTACGCCCAGGGGATGAACACTGAAGCTTTCTTT.

The J gene is TRBJ1-1, the V gene TRBV27, with 10 bases aligning to TRBD1. CDR1 MNHEY and CDR2 SMNVEV come from the germline V gene (reference sequence). Trimming took 6 bases from V and 1 from J; bases not matched to a gene: 8. CDR3 length: 16 amino acids. CDR3 DNA: TGTGCCAGCAGGGACGGGACAGGGGATGGGAACACTGAAGCTTTCTTT. Translating gives CASRDGTGDGNTEAFF.

The chain has TRBV29-1 and TRBJ2-2; 7 nucleotides align to TRBD2. Losses at the gene ends were 0 bases for V and 1 base for J; bases not matched to a gene: 5. Germline V gene data show CDR1 as SQVTM and CDR2 as ANQGSEA. The CDR3 loop spans 16 amino acids. In DNA, the CDR3 is TGCAGCGTTGAAGACCCCAAGCGGGGGAACACCGGGGAGCTGTTTTTT. Translation gives CSVEDPKRGNTGELFF.

The J gene is TRBJ2-6, the V gene TRBV7-6; no clear D. The CDR3 spans 15 residues. Germline lookup yields CDR1 SGHVS and CDR2 FNYEAQ. V was cut by 3 bases and J by 4 bases, with 10 bases left in between. The CDR3 DNA reads as TGTGCCAGCAGCTTTCGTCAGTCCGGGGCCAACGTCCTGACTTTC. Protein sequence: CASSFRQSGANVLTF.

The rearrangement joins TRBV2 to TRBJ1-4; no clear D gene. The CDR3 length is 14 residues. V lost 10 bases, J lost 5 bases, and 17 bases lay in between. Germline CDR1 SNHLY, CDR2 FYNNEI. The CDR3 DNA reads TGTGCCATCACAAAAGGACGGAGAAATGAAAAACTGTTTTTT. It yields the protein CAITKGRRNEKLFF.

The rearrangement links TRBV10-1 to TRBJ2-1; the D gene is possibly TRBD1 (7 bases). Deletions cut 3 bases from V and 12 bases from J, with 18 bases between. Germline CDR1 is WNHNN and CDR2 is SYGVQD (reference sequence). This CDR3 is built from 14 residues. DNA of the CDR3: TGCGCCAGCAGTGAACAGGGGTCCGGGGGATGGCAGTTCTTC. Translated: CASSEQGSGGWQFF.

The sample holds one count of this clone. This chain connects TRBV5-4 to TRBJ1-1; 10 bases match TRBD1. Germline V gene lookup returns CDR1 SGHNT and CDR2 YYREEE (reference sequence). V lost 2 bases and J lost 4; bases outside the gene matches: 2. This CDR3 spans 14 amino acids. The CDR3 nucleotides are TGTGCCAGCAGCTTTCGGACAGGGGGCACTGAAGCTTTCTTT. Its protein is CASSFRTGGTEAFF. The full variable domain, rest sourced from reference TRBV5-4 and TRBJ1-1, is ETGVTQSPTHLIKTRGQQVTLRCSSQSGHNTVSWYQQALGQGPQFIFQYYREEENGRGNFPPRFSGLQFPNYSSELNVNALELDDSALYLCASSFRTGGTEAFFGQGTRLTVV.

The chain recombines TRBV15 with TRBJ2-7; tentatively, D is TRBD2 (6 bases). The length of the CDR3 is 17 residues. Germline V lookup: CDR1 LNHNV, CDR2 YYDKDF (reference sequence). Trimming took 3 bases from V and 1 from J, leaving 19 bases between them. CDR3 sequence: CATSRAPGGRFSYEQYF. In DNA form, the CDR3 reads TGTGCCACCAGCAGGGCCCCCGGGGGACGCTTTTCCTACGAGCAGTACTTC.

This chain joins TRBV29-1 and TRBJ2-7, with 10 positions matching TRBD2. The V gene end was trimmed by 1 base and the J gene end by 1 base; junction bases not matched to a gene: 1. The length of the CDR3 is 14 residues. Germline V gives CDR1 SQVTM, CDR2 ANQGSEA. Written as DNA, the CDR3 is TGCAGCGTTGAAGGGACTAGCGGATCCTACGAGCAGTACTTC. Translating gives CSVEGTSGSYEQYF.

In its sample, this clone was seen once. The junction departs from the called germline gene at one end, perhaps through a read error. The rearrangement joins TRBV11-2 to TRBJ2-1; D uncertain. CDR3 size: 14 residues. Germline CDR1 and CDR2: SGHAT and FQNNGV. The CDR3 sequence: CASSLGGSYNEQFF. CDR3 bases: TGTGCCAGCAGCTTAGGTGGATCCTATAATGAGCAGTTCTTC.

This clone was observed once. This chain joins TRBV10-3 and TRBJ2-1; tentatively, D is TRBD2 (6 bases). Trimming removed 10 bases from V and 0 bases from J, with 16 bases in between. The CDR3 length is 15 residues. Germline V gives CDR1 ENHRY, CDR2 SYGVKD. CDR3 amino acids: CATKDYPSSYNEQFF. DNA of the CDR3: TGTGCCACGAAGGACTACCCGAGCTCCTACAATGAGCAGTTCTTC.

The chain joins TRBV5-1 to TRBJ2-7; maybe TRBD1 (5 bases). CDR3 length equals 14 residues. Trimming cost V 0 bases and J 4 bases, with 11 bases left between them. CDR1 and CDR2 from the germline V gene are SGHRS and YFSETQ. CDR3 sequence reads: CASSLGGGPYEQYF. The CDR3 DNA reads as TGCGCCAGCAGCTTGGGGGGCGGACCTTACGAGCAGTACTTC.